These 21 T cell receptor beta chains were all obtained from the same sample, sequenced in a study of T cells in tuberculosis. Profiling relied on immunoSEQ multiplex PCR, and the TCRdb table lists in-frame clones only, not all of them. The sample includes 25,000 to 35,000 clones, 94% seen only once; the top ten take around 8.5%. Sequencing input: PBMCs. The source of these receptors is a donor aged 10-30 years with latent tuberculosis or without tuberculosis infection.

The chain combines TRBV15 with TRBJ1-2; 7 bases fit TRBD1. The CDR3 runs to 16 residues. The V gene's germline CDR1 is LNHNV and CDR2 YYDKDF (reference sequence). V lost 5 bases and J lost 2; bases outside the gene matches: 11. This CDR3 reads CATSGGLRQGNYGYTF. Written as DNA, the CDR3 is TGTGCCACCAGCGGGGGCCTGCGACAGGGAAACTATGGCTACACCTTC.

The chain combines TRBV27 with TRBJ1-2; D is possibly TRBD1 (5 bases). This CDR3 has 16 amino acids. Germline-derived CDR1 and CDR2 are MNHEY and SMNVEV (reference sequence). V lost 2 bases, J lost 4 bases, and 17 bases lay in between. For the CDR3, the DNA is TGTGCCAGCAGTTTAGGGTGGGGCAGCACTATCTATGGCTACACCTTC. Protein sequence: CASSLGWGSTIYGYTF.

The V call is TRBV9, the J call TRBJ2-5, with 8 bases lining up with TRBD2. CDR3 length: 16 residues. Germline trimming cut 4 bases from V and 1 base from J; bases unmatched to any gene: 9. Germline values: CDR1 SGDLS, CDR2 YYNGEE. Here the CDR3 reads CASSLGVAGTQETQYF. CDR3 in DNA: TGTGCCAGCAGCCTCGGGGTAGCGGGGACCCAAGAGACCCAGTACTTC.

The V gene is TRBV10-3, the J gene TRBJ1-5; D is unclear. This CDR3 has 13 residues. CDR1 is ENHRY, CDR2 SYGVKD, per germline. Deletions cut 6 bases from V and 0 bases from J, with 6 bases between. CDR3 DNA: TGTGCCATCAGGGGCACTAGCAATCAGCCCCAGCATTTT. Amino acid sequence: CAIRGTSNQPQHF.

The chain joins TRBV10-3 to TRBJ2-2; possible D gene TRBD1, 5 bases. Trimming took 6 bases from V and 0 from J, leaving 11 bases between them. Germline loops: CDR1 ENHRY, CDR2 SYGVKD. The CDR3 contains 15 residues. CDR3 protein: CAIRATAPNTGELFF. In nucleotides, the CDR3 is TGTGCCATCAGGGCGACAGCCCCGAACACCGGGGAGCTGTTTTTT.

The genes are TRBV7-6 and TRBJ2-7; 10 positions agree with TRBD2. Germline V gene sequence: CDR1 SGHVS, CDR2 FNYEAQ. Trimming at V came to 5 bases and at J to 0 bases, leaving 7 bases not matched to a gene. The CDR3 totals 16 residues. The CDR3 here is CASSPGLAKYSYEQYF. DNA for the CDR3: TGTGCCAGCAGCCCGGGACTAGCGAAATACTCCTACGAGCAGTACTTC.

This sequence joins TRBV2 and TRBJ2-7, with D possibly TRBD1 on 6 matching bases. V was clipped by 11 bases and J by 3 bases, with 17 bases between them. The length of the CDR3 is 13 residues. CDR1 is SNHLY, CDR2 FYNNEI, per germline. CDR3 residues: CAGSRDIGYEQYF. The CDR3 region has the DNA TGTGCCGGCTCCCGGGACATCGGCTACGAGCAGTACTTC.

The chain uses TRBV7-8 and TRBJ2-3; tentatively, D is TRBD2 (6 bases). V lost 4 bases and J 2 bases, leaving 13 bases between the germline ends. Germline V CDR1 and CDR2: SGHVS, FQNEAQ. The CDR3 sequence is 15 residues long. CDR3 protein: CASSSRDFLTDTQYF. The DNA for the CDR3 is TGTGCCAGCAGCTCCCGGGACTTTCTCACAGATACGCAGTATTTT. Complete variable domain (other parts from reference TRBV7-8 and TRBJ2-3): GAGVSQSPRYKVAKRGQDVALRCDPISGHVSLFWYQQALGQGPEFLTYFQNEAQLDKSGLPSDRFFAERPEGSVSTLKIQRTQQEDSAVYLCASSSRDFLTDTQYFGPGTRLTVL.

This clone was detected a few times. The chain links TRBV30 to TRBJ1-5; D is ambiguous. Germline V gene lookup returns CDR1 GTSNPN and CDR2 SVGIG (reference sequence). The CDR3 covers 12 residues. Deletions cut 0 bases from V and 7 bases from J, with 7 bases between. CDR3 DNA sequence: TGTGCCTGGAGTGTAGGAGGACAGCCCCAGCATTTT. It codes for CAWSVGGQPQHF.

This clone was seen a single time. J is TRBJ1-2 and V is TRBV29-1; D may be TRBD1 (5 bases). Germline lookup yields CDR1 SQVTM and CDR2 ANQGSEA. The CDR3 is 15 amino acids. V was pared by 0 bases and J by 8 bases, with 19 bases between. In nucleotides, the CDR3 is TGCAGCGTTGAAGATCAGGGCCTTGTTCAAGGAGGCTACACCTTC. This translates into CSVEDQGLVQGGYTF.

The CDR3 nucleotides read TGTGCCAGCAGCCCAGGGGGCTTCTATGGCTACACCTTC. Translation: CASSPGGFYGYTF. This chain uses TRBV6-5 with TRBJ1-2; 8 nucleotides align to TRBD1. With 6 bases clipped from V and 4 bases from J, the junction kept 4 bases outside the gene matches. This CDR3 contains 13 residues. The germline gives CDR1 MNHEY, CDR2 SVGAGI.

The chain is built from TRBV2 and TRBJ2-5, with 11 bases fitting TRBD2. V was clipped by 4 bases and J by 3 bases; unmatched bases: 1. This CDR3 has 14 amino acids. The germline CDR1 and CDR2 sequences are SNHLY and FYNNEI. CDR3 DNA: TGTGCCAGCAGTGGGGGACTAGCGGAAGAGACCCAGTACTTC. Protein: CASSGGLAEETQYF.

The gene calls are TRBV6-1 and TRBJ1-3; TRBD1 is a possible D gene (6 bases). V lost 2 bases to trimming and J lost 0 bases, with 14 bases between them. This CDR3 contains 17 residues. CDR1 is MNHNS, CDR2 SASEGT, per germline. CDR3 nucleotides: TGTGCCAGCAGTGAACTCAGACAGGTTCTCTCTGGAAACACCATATATTTT. Protein product: CASSELRQVLSGNTIYF.

The genes are TRBV6-1 and TRBJ1-1; perhaps TRBD1 as D (5 bases). Looked up from germline, CDR1 is MNHNS and CDR2 is SASEGT. V was clipped by 6 bases and J by 3 bases, with 14 bases between them. This CDR3 is 14 amino acids long. DNA of the CDR3: TGTGCCAGCAGCCCCAGAACAGGATACACTGAAGCTTTCTTT. This encodes CASSPRTGYTEAFF.

This clone was picked up one time. This chain connects TRBV5-1 to TRBJ2-1; 7 bases align to TRBD1. V shed 0 bases, J shed 0 bases, and the junction held 18 bases outside the gene matches. CDR3 length: 21 amino acids. CDR1 is SGHRS and CDR2 is YFSETQ in the germline V gene. CDR3: CASSLVKSRDSYRGSYNEQFF. The DNA for the CDR3 is TGCGCCAGCAGCTTGGTAAAGTCCCGGGACAGTTATCGGGGCTCCTACAATGAGCAGTTCTTC.

V gene TRBV6-1 combines with J gene TRBJ2-7; the D gene is possibly TRBD2 (6 bases). With 7 bases removed from V and 3 bases from J, the gap between germline ends came to 16 bases. CDR1 is MNHNS and CDR2 is SASEGT in the germline V gene. The CDR3 covers 14 residues. CDR3 in DNA: TGTGCCAGCAATTTACGTGGGGGGTACTACGAGCAGTACTTC. It encodes CASNLRGGYYEQYF.

The rearrangement joins TRBV18 to TRBJ1-1; D possibly corresponds to TRBD1 (6 bases). The CDR3 length is 15 residues. Germline CDR1 KGHSH, CDR2 LQKENI. V was clipped by 3 bases and J by 4 bases, with 15 bases between them. The DNA of the CDR3 is TGTGCCAGCTCACCCGGGAGGGGGGCTGGCACTGAAGCTTTCTTT. This sequence encodes CASSPGRGAGTEAFF.

The V call is TRBV5-4, the J call TRBJ2-1, with TRBD2 matching over 8 bases. V lost 4 bases and J lost 8; bases outside the gene matches: 11. Germline values: CDR1 SGHNT, CDR2 YYREEE (reference sequence). This CDR3 is built from 15 residues. The CDR3 DNA is TGTGCCAGCAGCCCTACTCCCGGGAGGGGTGATGAGCAGTTCTTC. This codes for CASSPTPGRGDEQFF.

The chain joins TRBV28 to TRBJ1-1; TRBD1 agrees at 10 bases. The V gene end was trimmed by 4 bases and the J gene end by 6 bases; junction bases not matched to a gene: 11. Germline assignment: CDR1 MDHEN and CDR2 SYDVKM. The CDR3 extends over 16 amino acids. The CDR3 coding sequence is TGTGCCAGCAGTTACCGGGACAGGGGTTCGTTCTCTGAAGCTTTCTTT. This encodes CASSYRDRGSFSEAFF.

The chain carries TRBV6-6 and TRBJ2-5; 8 bases map to TRBD1. Germline CDR1 and CDR2: MNHNY and SVGAGI (reference sequence). J lost 5 bases, V lost 4 bases, and 12 bases had no gene match. The CDR3 consists of 16 residues. This chain's CDR3 is CASSSTPDRVPETQYF. The CDR3 DNA is TGTGCCAGCAGTTCCACCCCGGACAGGGTCCCGGAGACCCAGTACTTC.

The chain links TRBV7-6 to TRBJ2-2, with D possibly TRBD2 on 5 matching bases. Germline assignment: CDR1 SGHVS and CDR2 FNYEAQ. The CDR3 length is 18 residues. Between the trimmed V and J ends, which lost 1 base and 0 bases, there was a span of 15 bases. CDR3 sequence: CASSLERGFRPNTGELFF. The CDR3 coding sequence is TGTGCCAGCAGCTTAGAGCGAGGGTTCCGCCCGAACACCGGGGAGCTGTTTTTT.